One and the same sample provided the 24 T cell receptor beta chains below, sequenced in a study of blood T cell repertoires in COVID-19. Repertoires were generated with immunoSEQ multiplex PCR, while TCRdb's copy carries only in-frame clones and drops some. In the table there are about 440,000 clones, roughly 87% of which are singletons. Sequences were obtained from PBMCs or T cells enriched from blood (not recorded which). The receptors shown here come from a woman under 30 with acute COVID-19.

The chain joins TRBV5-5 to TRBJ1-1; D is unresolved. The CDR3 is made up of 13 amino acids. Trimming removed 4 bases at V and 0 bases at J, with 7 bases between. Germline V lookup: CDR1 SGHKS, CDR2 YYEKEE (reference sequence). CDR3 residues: CASSPIVNTEAFF. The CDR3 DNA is TGTGCCAGCAGCCCCATTGTGAACACTGAAGCTTTCTTT.

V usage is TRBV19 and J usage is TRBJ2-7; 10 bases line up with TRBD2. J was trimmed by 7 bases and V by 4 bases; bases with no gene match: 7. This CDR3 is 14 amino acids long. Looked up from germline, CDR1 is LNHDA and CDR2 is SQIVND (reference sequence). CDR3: CASSTLAGVSEQYF. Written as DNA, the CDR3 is TGTGCCAGTAGTACCCTAGCGGGGGTATCGGAGCAGTACTTC.

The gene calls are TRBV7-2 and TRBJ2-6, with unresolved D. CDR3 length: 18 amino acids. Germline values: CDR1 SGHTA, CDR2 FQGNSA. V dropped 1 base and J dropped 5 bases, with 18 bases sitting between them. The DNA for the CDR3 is TGTGCCAGCAGCTTAGAGCCACAGAGATCTGGCTGGGCCAACGTCCTGACTTTC. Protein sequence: CASSLEPQRSGWANVLTF.

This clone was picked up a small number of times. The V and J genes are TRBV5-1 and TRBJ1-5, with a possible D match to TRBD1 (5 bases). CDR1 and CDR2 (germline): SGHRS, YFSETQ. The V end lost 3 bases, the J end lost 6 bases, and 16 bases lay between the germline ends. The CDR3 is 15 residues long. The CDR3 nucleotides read TGCGCCAGCAGCTCGTTTCCCGGGGGGTCTCAGCCCCAGCATTTT. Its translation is CASSSFPGGSQPQHF.

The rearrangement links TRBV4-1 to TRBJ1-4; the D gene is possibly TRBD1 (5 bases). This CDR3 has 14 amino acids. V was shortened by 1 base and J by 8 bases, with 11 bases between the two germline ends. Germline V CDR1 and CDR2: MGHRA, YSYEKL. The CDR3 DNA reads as TGCGCCAGCAGCCAAGCGGGGGTGGGGGAAAAACTGTTTTTT. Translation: CASSQAGVGEKLFF.

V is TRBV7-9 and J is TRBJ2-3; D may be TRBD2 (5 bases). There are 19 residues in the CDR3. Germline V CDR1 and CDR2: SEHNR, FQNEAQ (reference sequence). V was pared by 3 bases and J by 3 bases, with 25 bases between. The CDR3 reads CASSFWRTVGSLKTDTQYF. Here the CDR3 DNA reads TGTGCCAGCAGCTTTTGGCGGACGGTGGGGAGTTTGAAGACAGATACGCAGTATTTT.

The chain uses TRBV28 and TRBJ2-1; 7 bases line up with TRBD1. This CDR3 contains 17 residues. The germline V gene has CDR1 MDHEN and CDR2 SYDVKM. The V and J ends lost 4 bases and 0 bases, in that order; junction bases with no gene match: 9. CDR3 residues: CASSWGQSYSSYNEQFF. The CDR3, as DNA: TGTGCCAGCAGTTGGGGACAGTCATATAGCTCCTACAATGAGCAGTTCTTC. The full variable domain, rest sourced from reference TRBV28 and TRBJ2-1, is DVKVTQSSRYLVKRTGEKVFLECVQDMDHENMFWYRQDPGLGLRLIYFSYDVKMKEKGDIPEGYSVSREKKERFSLILESASTNQTSMYLCASSWGQSYSSYNEQFFGPGTRLTVL.

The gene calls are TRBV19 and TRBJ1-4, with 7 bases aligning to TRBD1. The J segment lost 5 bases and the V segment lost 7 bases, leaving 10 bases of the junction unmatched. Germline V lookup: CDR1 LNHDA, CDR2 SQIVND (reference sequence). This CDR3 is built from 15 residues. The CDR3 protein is CASKTRDSINEKLFF. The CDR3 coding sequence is TGTGCCAGTAAAACGAGGGACAGCATAAATGAAAAACTGTTTTTT. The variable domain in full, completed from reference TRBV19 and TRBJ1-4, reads DGGITQSPKYLFRKEGQNVTLSCEQNLNHDAMYWYRQDPGQGLRLIYYSQIVNDFQKGDIAEGYSVSREKKESFPLTVTSAQKNPTAFYLCASKTRDSINEKLFFGSGTQLSVL.

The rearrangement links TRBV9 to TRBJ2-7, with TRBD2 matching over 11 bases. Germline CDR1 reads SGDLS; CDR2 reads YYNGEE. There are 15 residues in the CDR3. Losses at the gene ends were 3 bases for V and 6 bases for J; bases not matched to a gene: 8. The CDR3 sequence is CASSGLGLAGGEQYF. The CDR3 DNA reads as TGTGCCAGCAGCGGCCTTGGGCTAGCGGGGGGCGAGCAGTACTTC.

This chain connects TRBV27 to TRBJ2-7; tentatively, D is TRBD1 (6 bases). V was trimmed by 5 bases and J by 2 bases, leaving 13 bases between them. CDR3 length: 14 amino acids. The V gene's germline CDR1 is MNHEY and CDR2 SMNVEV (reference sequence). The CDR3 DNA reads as TGTGCCAGCAGTCTACGGGACACCCCCTACGAGCAGTACTTC. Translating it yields CASSLRDTPYEQYF.

CDR3 nucleotides: TGTGCCAGCAGCTCTGGGACAGGGGTTGGTGGAAACACCATATATTTT. Its protein is CASSSGTGVGGNTIYF. The V and J genes are TRBV9 and TRBJ1-3; 10 bases align to TRBD1. J gave up 3 bases and V 4 bases, and 7 bases lay outside the gene matches. Germline V lookup: CDR1 SGDLS, CDR2 YYNGEE. This CDR3 spans 16 amino acids.

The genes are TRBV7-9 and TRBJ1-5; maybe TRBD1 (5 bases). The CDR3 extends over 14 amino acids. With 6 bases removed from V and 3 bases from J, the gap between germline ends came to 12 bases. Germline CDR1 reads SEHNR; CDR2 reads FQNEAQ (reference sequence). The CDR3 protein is CASRSDTDNQPQHF. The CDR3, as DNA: TGTGCCAGCAGATCGGACACAGACAATCAGCCCCAGCATTTT. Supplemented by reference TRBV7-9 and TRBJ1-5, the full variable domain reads DTGVSQNPRHKITKRGQNVTFRCDPISEHNRLYWYRQTLGQGPEFLTYFQNEAQLEKSRLLSDRFSAERPKGSFSTLEIQRTEQGDSAMYLCASRSDTDNQPQHFGDGTRLSIL.

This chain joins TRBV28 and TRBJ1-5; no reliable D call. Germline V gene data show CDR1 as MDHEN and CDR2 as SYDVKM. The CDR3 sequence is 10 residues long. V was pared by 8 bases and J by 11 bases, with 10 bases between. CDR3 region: CASGNGAQHF. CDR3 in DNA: TGTGCCAGCGGAAATGGAGCCCAGCATTTT. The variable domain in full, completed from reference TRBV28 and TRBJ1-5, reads DVKVTQSSRYLVKRTGEKVFLECVQDMDHENMFWYRQDPGLGLRLIYFSYDVKMKEKGDIPEGYSVSREKKERFSLILESASTNQTSMYLCASGNGAQHFGDGTRLSIL.

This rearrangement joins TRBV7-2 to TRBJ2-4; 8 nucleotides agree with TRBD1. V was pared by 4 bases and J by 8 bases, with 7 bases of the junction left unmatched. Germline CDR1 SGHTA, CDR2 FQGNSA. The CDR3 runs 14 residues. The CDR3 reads CASSYRGIGDIQYF. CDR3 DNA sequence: TGTGCCAGCAGCTACAGGGGGATTGGTGACATTCAGTACTTC.

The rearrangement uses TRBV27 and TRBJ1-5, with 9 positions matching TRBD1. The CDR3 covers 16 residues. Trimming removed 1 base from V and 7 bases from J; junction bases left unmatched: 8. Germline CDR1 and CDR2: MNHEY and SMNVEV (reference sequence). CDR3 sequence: CASSLFGQGTRQPQHF. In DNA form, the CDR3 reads TGTGCCAGCAGTTTATTTGGACAGGGGACTCGGCAGCCCCAGCATTTT.

This CDR3 reads CASSILAGGYEQYF. The CDR3 DNA sequence: TGTGCCAGCAGTATACTAGCGGGGGGCTACGAGCAGTACTTC. The rearrangement joins TRBV27 to TRBJ2-7, with TRBD2 matching 12 bases. The CDR3 covers 14 residues. Trimming removed 5 bases from V and 3 bases from J; junction bases left unmatched: 2. The V gene's germline CDR1 is MNHEY and CDR2 SMNVEV (reference sequence).

Here the CDR3 reads CASSFSITTDTQYF. Written as DNA, the CDR3 is TGTGCCAGCAGCTTTTCTATTACCACAGATACGCAGTATTTT. The J gene is TRBJ2-3, the V gene TRBV11-2; D call uncertain. The CDR3 loop spans 14 amino acids. Germline lookup yields CDR1 SGHAT and CDR2 FQNNGV. V was pared by 3 bases and J by 2 bases, with 9 bases between.

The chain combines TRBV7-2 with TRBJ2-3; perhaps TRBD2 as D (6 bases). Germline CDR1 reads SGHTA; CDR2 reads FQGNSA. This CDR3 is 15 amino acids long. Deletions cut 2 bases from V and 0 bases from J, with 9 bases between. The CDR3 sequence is CASSLSRESTDTQYF. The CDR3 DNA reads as TGTGCCAGCAGCTTAAGTCGGGAGAGCACAGATACGCAGTATTTT.

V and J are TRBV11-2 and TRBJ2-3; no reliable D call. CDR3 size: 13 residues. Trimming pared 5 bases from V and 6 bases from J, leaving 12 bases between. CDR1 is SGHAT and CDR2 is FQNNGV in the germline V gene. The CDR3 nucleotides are TGTGCCAGCAGCCTCCTTAGCTCCGATACGCAGTATTTT. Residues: CASSLLSSDTQYF.

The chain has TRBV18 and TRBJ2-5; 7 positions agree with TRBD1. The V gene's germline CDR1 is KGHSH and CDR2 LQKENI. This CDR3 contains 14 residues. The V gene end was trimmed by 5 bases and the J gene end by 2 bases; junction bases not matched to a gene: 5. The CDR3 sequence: CASSGTASQETQYF. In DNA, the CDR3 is TGTGCCAGCTCAGGGACAGCCTCACAAGAGACCCAGTACTTC.

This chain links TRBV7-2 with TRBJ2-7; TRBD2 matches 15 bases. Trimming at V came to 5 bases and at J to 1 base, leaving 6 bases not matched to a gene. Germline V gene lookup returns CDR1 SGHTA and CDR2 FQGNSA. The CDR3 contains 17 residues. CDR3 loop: CASSHGLAGGPSYEQYF. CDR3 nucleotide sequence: TGTGCCAGCAGCCATGGACTAGCGGGAGGGCCGTCCTACGAGCAGTACTTC.

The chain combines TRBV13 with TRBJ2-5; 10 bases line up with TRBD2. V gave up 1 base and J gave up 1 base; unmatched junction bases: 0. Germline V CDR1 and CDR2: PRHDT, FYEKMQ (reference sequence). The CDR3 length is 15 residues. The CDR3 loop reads CASSLVAGGQETQYF. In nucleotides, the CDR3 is TGTGCCAGCAGCTTAGTAGCGGGGGGCCAAGAGACCCAGTACTTC.

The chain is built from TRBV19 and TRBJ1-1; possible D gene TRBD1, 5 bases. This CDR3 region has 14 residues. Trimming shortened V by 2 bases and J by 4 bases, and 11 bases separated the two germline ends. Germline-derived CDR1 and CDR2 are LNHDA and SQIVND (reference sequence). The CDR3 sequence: CASSILPGGTEAFF. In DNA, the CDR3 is TGTGCCAGTAGTATACTCCCGGGGGGCACTGAAGCTTTCTTT.

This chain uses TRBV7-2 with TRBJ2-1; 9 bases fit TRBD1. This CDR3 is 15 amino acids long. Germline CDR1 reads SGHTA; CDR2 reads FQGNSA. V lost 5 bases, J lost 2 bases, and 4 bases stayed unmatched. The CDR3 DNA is TGTGCCAGCAGCCATGACAGGGGGGCCTACAATGAGCAGTTCTTC. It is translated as CASSHDRGAYNEQFF.